A single T cell receptor (beta chain) is shown here with its context. Its target is not known. This sample was taken from a study of vaccination and CD4 T cells after COVID-19. Across the whole study: Everyone enrolled got two doses of BNT162b2 or mRNA-1273 vaccine.

The junction had 2 bases not matched to a gene; V was cut back by 1 base and J by 1 base. The length of the CDR3 is 15 residues. CDR1 is SEHNR, CDR2 FQNEAQ, per germline (reference sequence). Treatment specified: roughly 10-day PBMC culture with coronavirus spike peptide pools or control peptides (ViraFEST assay). T cells were expanded with peptide pools, and expanded clonotypes were identified by TCR sequencing. Two million PBMCs went into each well for culture with roughly 10 IU/ml IL-2 and approximately 9 ug/ml peptide pools. CD4+ T cells that had been cultured provided DNA sequenced with the Oncomine TCR Beta short-read assay. After culture, CD4+ T cells served as the source for genomic DNA extraction. Each CDR3 protein is one row after TCRdb ran MiXCR on the PCR reads. The repertoire holds some 11,000 distinct CDR3 sequences, 77% seen once, with 18% in the top ten.

The sample taken for sequencing was CD4+ T cells from blood, cultured in vitro. The chain couples TRBV7-9 to TRBJ2-3; 7 bases are a match to TRBD1. The TCR comes from a human donor who had recovered from COVID-19. CDR3 sequence (DNA): TGTGCCAGCAGCTTAGGCCAGGGGGGCACAGATACGCAGTATTTT. Its protein product is CASSLGQGGTDTQYF.